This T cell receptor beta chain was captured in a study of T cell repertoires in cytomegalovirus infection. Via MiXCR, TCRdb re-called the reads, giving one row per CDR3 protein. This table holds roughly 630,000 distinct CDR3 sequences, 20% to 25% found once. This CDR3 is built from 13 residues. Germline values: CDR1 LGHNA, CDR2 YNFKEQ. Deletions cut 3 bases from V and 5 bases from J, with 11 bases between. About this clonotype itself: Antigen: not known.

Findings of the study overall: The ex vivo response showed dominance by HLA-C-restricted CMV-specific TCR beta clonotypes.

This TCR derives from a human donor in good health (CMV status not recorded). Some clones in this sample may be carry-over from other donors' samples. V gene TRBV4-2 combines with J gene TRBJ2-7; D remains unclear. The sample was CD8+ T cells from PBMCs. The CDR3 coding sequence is TGTGCCAGCAGCCAGGAACCCCTTGACGAGCAGTACTTC. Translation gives CASSQEPLDEQYF.